The 12 T cell receptor beta chains given below trace back to one sample, sequenced in a study of T cells after somatic rescue of genetic block (dated by TCRdb to about 2020). Library creation used the immunoSEQ multiplex PCR assay. TCRdb's version of the immuneACCESS table is confined to in-frame rearrangements and falls short of the full clone set. An unresolved V gene accounts for under half of the shortfall where checked; the remainder is of unknown origin. The sample table records 95,000 to 120,000 clones; 75% to 95% of these occur just once. Roughly 1.5% of the sample goes to the ten largest clones. The sample consisted of peripheral blood mononuclear cells (PBMCs). These receptors all stem from a woman younger than 35.

The chain couples TRBV7-9 to TRBJ2-7, with 9 bases fitting TRBD1. Losses at the gene ends were 7 bases for V and 8 bases for J; bases not matched to a gene: 15. CDR1 and CDR2 (germline): SEHNR, FQNEAQ (reference sequence). CDR3 length: 15 residues. The CDR3 sequence: CASTHGADRGVKQYF. The DNA of the CDR3 is TGTGCCAGCACTCATGGAGCCGACAGGGGGGTGAAGCAGTACTTC.

J is TRBJ1-2 and V is TRBV5-5, with D hard to call. The germline V and J ends were trimmed by 0 bases and 4 bases, with 7 bases remaining between them. In germline, CDR1 is SGHKS, CDR2 YYEKEE (reference sequence). There are 13 residues in the CDR3. The CDR3 nucleotides read TGTGCCAGCAGCTTGGAGGGCCTCTATGGCTACACCTTC. Its protein product is CASSLEGLYGYTF. The whole variable domain, filled in from reference TRBV5-5 and TRBJ1-2, reads DAGVTQSPTHLIKTRGQQVTLRCSPISGHKSVSWYQQVLGQGPQFIFQYYEKEERGRGNFPDRFSARQFPNYSSELNVNALLLGDSALYLCASSLEGLYGYTFGSGTRLTVV.

This sequence joins TRBV2 and TRBJ2-2; a possible D gene is TRBD2 (6 bases). There are 14 residues in the CDR3. Germline V gene lookup returns CDR1 SNHLY and CDR2 FYNNEI. The V and J ends lost 8 bases and 7 bases respectively, with 17 bases between them. CDR3 DNA: TGTGCCAGCGGAGGGCAGATTATCGGCGGGGAGCTGTTTTTT. Residues: CASGGQIIGGELFF.

This chain joins TRBV1 and TRBJ1-2. TRBV1 is listed as a pseudogene. This CDR3 spans 11 amino acids. CDR3 sequence: CTSSFLEGYTF. The CDR3 DNA follows: TGCACCAGCAGCTTTCTGGAAGGCTACACCTTC.

The chain is built from TRBV19 and TRBJ1-2, with D possibly being TRBD1 (5 bases). The CDR3 spans 14 residues. Germline lookup yields CDR1 LNHDA and CDR2 SQIVND (reference sequence). The ends were cut back, 8 bases at V and 3 bases at J, with 16 bases in the middle. DNA of the CDR3: TGTGCCAGTCAACTTTTTCAAGGGGACTATGGCTACACCTTC. This encodes CASQLFQGDYGYTF.

The chain has TRBV7-9 and TRBJ2-5; the match to TRBD2 covers 8 bases. Germline CDR1 SEHNR, CDR2 FQNEAQ (reference sequence). The V and J ends lost 5 bases and 1 base, in that order; junction bases with no gene match: 3. The CDR3 consists of 14 residues. CDR3 region: CASSQLAAQETQYF. CDR3 nucleotides: TGTGCCAGCAGCCAACTAGCGGCCCAAGAGACCCAGTACTTC.

Concerning this clone itself: This sample includes further DNA sequences coding for the same CDR3. J is TRBJ2-3 and V is TRBV4-3, with 12 bases fitting TRBD2. Looked up from germline, CDR1 is LGHNA and CDR2 is YSLEER. CDR3 length: 15 amino acids. The J segment lost 1 base and the V segment lost 4 bases, leaving 0 bases of the junction unmatched. In DNA form, the CDR3 reads TGCGCCAGCAGCCGACTAGCGGGGGGCACAGATACGCAGTATTTT. Translated: CASSRLAGGTDTQYF.

The rearrangement uses TRBV11-3 and TRBJ2-7; 7 bases line up with TRBD1. CDR1 is SGHNT and CDR2 is YENEEA in the germline V gene. This CDR3 is 15 amino acids long. Germline trimming cut 3 bases from V and 3 bases from J; bases unmatched to any gene: 8. The CDR3 loop is CASSFEQGKDYEQYF. The CDR3 DNA follows: TGTGCCAGCAGCTTTGAACAGGGGAAGGACTACGAGCAGTACTTC.

The rearrangement links TRBV27 to TRBJ2-2; D uncertain. Germline V gives CDR1 MNHEY, CDR2 SMNVEV (reference sequence). The CDR3 is 14 amino acids. V lost 0 bases to trimming and J lost 3 bases, with 5 bases between them. CDR3 bases: TGTGCCAGCAGTTTATCCGGGCACACCGGGGAGCTGTTTTTT. Protein product: CASSLSGHTGELFF.

The chain is built from TRBV19 and TRBJ1-1, with a tentative D call TRBD1 (6 bases). The CDR3 is made up of 15 amino acids. Germline V gives CDR1 LNHDA, CDR2 SQIVND (reference sequence). The V end lost 5 bases, the J end lost 3 bases, and 16 bases lay between the germline ends. CDR3 protein: CASSAGETQHTEAFF. The CDR3 DNA follows: TGTGCCAGTAGTGCAGGGGAAACCCAACACACTGAAGCTTTCTTT.

The V and J genes are TRBV19 and TRBJ2-7, with D uncertain. This CDR3 spans 14 amino acids. Trimming took off 3 bases at V and 0 bases at J, with 9 bases between the two ends. Germline values: CDR1 LNHDA, CDR2 SQIVND (reference sequence). Here the CDR3 reads CASSIQESSYEQYF. The CDR3 nucleotides are TGTGCCAGTAGTATTCAGGAGAGCTCCTACGAGCAGTACTTC.

V usage is TRBV9 and J usage is TRBJ1-5; 11 bases are shared with TRBD1. Trimming took 4 bases from V and 11 from J; bases not matched to a gene: 8. Germline V gene data show CDR1 as SGDLS and CDR2 as YYNGEE. The CDR3 has 14 residues. The CDR3 bases are TGTGCCAGCAGCTCTGGGACAGGGGGAGTAGCCCAGCATTTT. Encoded protein: CASSSGTGGVAQHF. Full variable domain (missing parts from reference TRBV9 and TRBJ1-5): DSGVTQTPKHLITATGQRVTLRCSPRSGDLSVYWYQQSLDQGLQFLIQYYNGEERAKGNILERFSAQQFPDLHSELNLSSLELGDSALYFCASSSGTGGVAQHFGDGTRLSIL.